There are a few counts of the clone carrying this TCR beta chain. The same CDR3 can be traced to other DNA sequences in this sample. The data are from a study of shared clonotypes between healthy human individuals. When replicate PCRs were run on sorted subsets, they used about 220 ng DNA, around 33,000 T cell genomes. Method: immunoSEQ multiplex PCR; TCRdb's copy keeps in-frame clones and lacks some. The sample shows millions of clones, approximately 94% of them seen only once. V lost 1 base, J lost 1 base, and 1 base stayed unmatched. Germline CDR1 reads MGHRA; CDR2 reads YSYEKL. The CDR3 has 15 amino acids. The naive CD8 subset, CD45RO-negative cells positively selected for CCR7, excluded terminally differentiated effector memory CD45RA+ cells. There were no recent acute infections or vaccinations among the donors, who were healthy HIV-negative adults.

Sequences were obtained from naive CD8+ T cells sorted from blood. The source of this sequence is a man younger than 35 in good health. This sequence joins TRBV4-1 and TRBJ2-7, with 10 positions matching TRBD1. This chain's CDR3 is CASSQGQGASYEQYF. The CDR3 bases are TGCGCCAGCAGCCAAGGACAGGGGGCTTCCTACGAGCAGTACTTC.